This T cell receptor beta chain was identified in a study of STAT5B mutations in CD4+ large granular lymphocyte leukemia. Study-level results: Main leukemic clonotypes were patient-specific, but 20% to 25% appeared at low frequency elsewhere.

This CDR3 is 15 amino acids long. J gave up 4 bases and V 5 bases, and 6 bases lay outside the gene matches. CDR1 is SGHTA, CDR2 FQGNSA, per germline. Buffy coats from healthy blood donors served as controls. The method was immunoSEQ multiplex PCR; TCRdb's version includes in-frame clones alone and lacks a portion of them. The sample includes about 22,000 clones, about 80% of them seen just once. Note on this clone: Its antigen remains unidentified.

The sequenced sample was CD4+ T cells from blood buffy coats. This receptor was obtained from a human donor in good health. This chain links TRBV7-2 with TRBJ2-2; TRBD1 matches 8 bases. CDR3 loop: CASSRGTGGTGELFF. As DNA, the CDR3 is TGTGCCAGCAGCCGAGGAACAGGGGGCACCGGGGAGCTGTTTTTT.